Described below is a single T cell receptor (beta chain) sequence and its context. The antigen is undetermined. The data derive from a study of cytomegalovirus exposure and HLA in healthy donors. Study-wide results and caveats: Several of the most significant clusters appeared, in a later analysis, to be linked to common viral pathogens. Among the CMV-associated chains, three were confirmed in vitro as specific for CMV antigens. Across donors, presence/absence analyses took sequencing depth to be roughly uniform. Earlier analysis looked at TCR beta V segments, and most were productive about 87% or about 30% of the time.

The PCR employed 60 Vbeta primers together with 13 Jbeta primers. The assay was immunoSEQ multiplex PCR, and TCRdb's table has in-frame clones only and misses some. The top ten hold 1.5% to 2% of the sample, which has 150,000 to 200,000 clones, 65% to 85% seen once. Looked up from germline, CDR1 is SGHTA and CDR2 is FQGNSA. Trimming removed 5 bases from V and 2 bases from J, with 12 bases in between. The CDR3 totals 14 residues. The gene calls are TRBV7-2 and TRBJ1-2, with TRBD1 as a possible D gene (6 bases). The receptor comes from a man aged 40-55 years in good health and CMV-seropositive. The sequencing sample was made of PBMCs. The DNA of the CDR3 is TGTGCCAGCAGCCTCAACCAGGGGAACTATGGCTACACCTTC. As protein: CASSLNQGNYGYTF.